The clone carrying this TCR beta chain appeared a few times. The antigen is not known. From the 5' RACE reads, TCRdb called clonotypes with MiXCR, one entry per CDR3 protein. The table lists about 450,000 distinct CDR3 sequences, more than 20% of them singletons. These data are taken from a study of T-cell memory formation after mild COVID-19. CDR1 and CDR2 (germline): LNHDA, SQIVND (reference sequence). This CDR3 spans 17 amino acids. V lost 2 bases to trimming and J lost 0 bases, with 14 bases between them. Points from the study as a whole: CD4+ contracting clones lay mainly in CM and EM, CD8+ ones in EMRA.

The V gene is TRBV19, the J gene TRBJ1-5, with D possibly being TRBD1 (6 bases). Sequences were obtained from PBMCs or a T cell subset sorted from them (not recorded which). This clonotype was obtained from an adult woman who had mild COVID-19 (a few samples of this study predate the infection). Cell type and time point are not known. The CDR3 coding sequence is TGTGCCAGTAGTATAAGTGCGGGGGGCCATAGCAATCAGCCCCAGCATTTT. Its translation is CASSISAGGHSNQPQHF.